Shown below are 23 T cell receptor beta chains from a single sample sequenced in a study of response to subunit inactivated influenza vaccine. TCRdb reanalysed the RT-PCR reads using MiXCR and keeps one entry per CDR3 protein. The sample includes under 950,000 distinct CDR3 sequences, 20% to 25% of them seen just once. The specimen was PBMCs from blood, collected 4 to 6 days after vaccination. The receptor set was obtained from a middle-aged man who received an inactivated influenza vaccine.

This clonotype was observed a few times. Its ends do not fully match the called genes, so a read error is possible. J is TRBJ2-1 and V is TRBV15; D gene unclear. There are 16 residues in the CDR3. In germline, CDR1 is LNHNV, CDR2 YYDKDF (reference sequence). CDR3 region: CATSRERISSYKEQFF. DNA for the CDR3: TGTGCCACCAGCAGAGAAAGGATAAGCTCCTACAAGGAGCAGTTCTTC.

The DNA of the CDR3 is TGCAGTGCCAGGGCAGGGGCTGAGAACACTGAAGCTTTCTTT. Protein sequence: CSARAGAENTEAFF. The rearrangement links TRBV20-1 to TRBJ1-1; tentatively, D is TRBD1 (6 bases). V lost 6 bases and J 1 base, leaving 15 bases between the germline ends. The CDR3 is 14 amino acids. Germline-derived CDR1 and CDR2 are DFQATT and SNEGSKA (reference sequence).

There are a few counts of this clonotype. The chain uses TRBV7-2 and TRBJ2-7, with 13 nucleotides matching TRBD2. The CDR3 loop spans 16 amino acids. With V trimmed by 5 bases and J by 4 bases, 8 bases remained unmatched. Germline CDR1 and CDR2: SGHTA and FQGNSA. The CDR3 reads CASSKSGTSGIYEQYF. The DNA of the CDR3 is TGTGCCAGCAGCAAATCCGGGACTAGCGGGATATACGAGCAGTACTTC.

This clonotype has more than one count but fewer than ten. The chain links TRBV20-1 to TRBJ2-3, with 10 positions matching TRBD2. This CDR3 has 15 residues. Trimming removed 5 bases from V and 2 bases from J; junction bases left unmatched: 7. In germline, CDR1 is DFQATT, CDR2 SNEGSKA (reference sequence). CDR3 in DNA: TGCAGTGCTTTAAGACTAGCGGGTCCCACAGATACGCAGTATTTT. Its translation: CSALRLAGPTDTQYF.

This clonotype was observed a handful of times. V usage is TRBV11-2 and J usage is TRBJ2-1; D call uncertain. Trimming pared 0 bases from V and 9 bases from J, leaving 15 bases between. The germline CDR1 and CDR2 sequences are SGHAT and FQNNGV. CDR3 length equals 15 residues. The DNA of the CDR3 is TGTGCCAGCAGCTTAGACAGAGGCGTGACCCGTGAGCAGTTCTTC. Its protein product is CASSLDRGVTREQFF.

This chain uses TRBV12-3 or TRBV12-4 with TRBJ2-7; D gene ambiguous. The CDR3 length is 14 residues. Trimming cost V 1 base and J 0 bases, with 7 bases left between them. The CDR3 spells CASSLDGSSYEQYF. The CDR3 region has the DNA TGTGCCAGCAGTTTAGACGGAAGCTCCTACGAGCAGTACTTC.

The genes are TRBV28 and TRBJ1-4; D may be TRBD1 (5 bases). The germline V and J ends were trimmed by 7 bases and 8 bases, with 11 bases remaining between them. This CDR3 comprises 12 residues. The germline gives CDR1 MDHEN, CDR2 SYDVKM. This CDR3 is CASKQGEEKLFF. The CDR3 coding sequence is TGTGCCAGCAAGCAGGGAGAAGAAAAACTGTTTTTT.

V and J are TRBV6-2 or TRBV6-3 and TRBJ2-1; 10 positions match TRBD1. The junction had 17 bases not matched to a gene; V was cut back by 6 bases and J by 6 bases. CDR1 and CDR2 (germline): MNHEY, SVGEGT. The CDR3 extends over 18 amino acids. CDR3 amino acids: CASSKSPPWDRGVNEQFF. CDR3 in DNA: TGTGCCAGCAGCAAATCACCTCCGTGGGACAGGGGCGTCAATGAGCAGTTCTTC.

The rearrangement links TRBV30 to TRBJ2-3; 7 nucleotides align to TRBD2. This CDR3 is 16 amino acids long. Looked up from germline, CDR1 is GTSNPN and CDR2 is SVGIG (reference sequence). The V and J ends lost 5 bases and 2 bases, in that order; junction bases with no gene match: 13. CDR3 nucleotide sequence: TGTGCCTGGTCCAAAAAATTAGCGGGTATCACAGATACGCAGTATTTT. Its protein is CAWSKKLAGITDTQYF.

The chain joins TRBV15 to TRBJ2-3; no clear D. V dropped 1 base and J dropped 7 bases, with 12 bases sitting between them. This CDR3 contains 14 residues. The germline V gene has CDR1 LNHNV and CDR2 YYDKDF (reference sequence). CDR3 sequence: CATSRGRPENTQYF. The CDR3 nucleotides are TGTGCCACCAGCAGAGGACGCCCGGAGAATACGCAGTATTTT.

The chain combines TRBV6-2 or TRBV6-3 with TRBJ2-1, with 9 bases matching TRBD2. V trimming: 4 bases; J trimming: 2 bases; junction bases outside the gene matches: 3. Germline V gene lookup returns CDR1 MNHEY and CDR2 SVGEGT. This CDR3 spans 15 amino acids. CDR3 region: CASSSASGAYNEQFF. CDR3 bases: TGTGCCAGCAGTTCAGCTAGCGGGGCCTACAATGAGCAGTTCTTC.

This clonotype was observed a handful of times. The chain is built from TRBV15 and TRBJ2-1, with 14 positions matching TRBD2. The length of the CDR3 is 16 residues. V lost 0 bases and J lost 9; bases outside the gene matches: 4. Germline V CDR1 and CDR2: LNHNV, YYDKDF (reference sequence). CDR3 sequence (DNA): TGTGCCACCAGCAGAGATGTGGGACTAGCGGGAGCTGAGCAGTTCTTC. Translation: CATSRDVGLAGAEQFF.

The chain recombines TRBV27 with TRBJ2-7; 7 nucleotides agree with TRBD2. V shed 3 bases, J shed 4 bases, and the junction held 6 bases outside the gene matches. The CDR3 loop spans 14 amino acids. CDR1 and CDR2 (germline): MNHEY, SMNVEV (reference sequence). The CDR3 reads CASSLREGRYEQYF. In DNA, the CDR3 is TGTGCCAGCAGTTTGAGGGAGGGCCGGTACGAGCAGTACTTC.

The V gene is TRBV6-1, the J gene TRBJ2-6, with TRBD1 identical over 7 bases. This CDR3 comprises 19 residues. With V trimmed by 5 bases and J by 4 bases, 17 bases remained unmatched. CDR1 and CDR2 from the germline V gene are MNHNS and SASEGT. CDR3 region: CASSTQTGLIYGGANVLTF. CDR3 in DNA: TGTGCCAGCAGTACCCAGACAGGGCTGATCTATGGCGGGGCCAACGTCCTGACTTTC.

This clonotype has more than one count but fewer than ten. The chain carries TRBV6-5 and TRBJ2-1; 7 positions agree with TRBD1. CDR3 length equals 16 residues. From germline, CDR1 is MNHEY and CDR2 SVGAGI. V was pared by 0 bases and J by 6 bases, with 8 bases of the junction left unmatched. CDR3 DNA: TGTGCCAGCAGTTACTCCCGGGACAGCGCTATCAATGAGCAGTTCTTC. It translates to CASSYSRDSAINEQFF.

Turning to this clonotype: Just one base apart from a much larger clone, this may be a read error. The chain has TRBV18 and TRBJ1-1, with D perhaps matching TRBD1 (5 bases). The CDR3 is made up of 13 amino acids. Between the trimmed V and J ends, which lost 2 bases and 4 bases, there was a span of 8 bases. Germline lookup yields CDR1 KGHSH and CDR2 LQKENI. The chain's CDR3 is CASSPFRGTEAFF. The CDR3 region has the DNA TGTGCCAGCTCACCATTTAGGGGCACTGAAGCTTTCTTT.

The rearrangement joins TRBV6-4 to TRBJ2-1; 10 nucleotides agree with TRBD2. Germline-derived CDR1 and CDR2 are MRHNA and SNTAGT. Germline trimming cut 1 base from V and 4 bases from J; bases unmatched to any gene: 4. The CDR3 is made up of 16 amino acids. The CDR3 is CASSDFPSGRYNEQFF. The CDR3 DNA sequence: TGTGCCAGCAGTGACTTCCCTAGCGGGAGATACAATGAGCAGTTCTTC.

The CDR3 protein is CSAAPLITEAFF. The CDR3 DNA is TGCAGTGCTGCCCCCCTTATCACTGAAGCTTTCTTT. The J gene is TRBJ1-1, the V gene TRBV20-1; no clear D. The CDR3 spans 12 residues. CDR1 and CDR2 from the germline V gene are DFQATT and SNEGSKA (reference sequence). The ends were cut back, 5 bases at V and 4 bases at J, with 11 bases in the middle.

This clonotype has a handful of counts. The chain joins TRBV4-1 to TRBJ1-1, with D unclear. CDR1 is MGHRA, CDR2 YSYEKL, per germline. V shed 1 base and J shed 2 bases, with 11 bases lying between them. The length of the CDR3 is 15 residues. The CDR3 DNA is TGCGCCAGCAGCCAAGTTTCTTCTCTCAACACTGAAGCTTTCTTT. Translating it yields CASSQVSSLNTEAFF.

The V gene is TRBV11-2, the J gene TRBJ2-1; D remains unclear. CDR3 length: 16 amino acids. Germline V gene data show CDR1 as SGHAT and CDR2 as FQNNGV. Trimming took off 5 bases at V and 0 bases at J, with 14 bases between the two ends. CDR3 sequence (DNA): TGTGCCAGCAGCCCAACTGTATTAACCTCCTACAATGAGCAGTTCTTC. This codes for CASSPTVLTSYNEQFF.

This sequence joins TRBV15 and TRBJ1-1; perhaps TRBD1 as D (6 bases). The CDR3 is 19 amino acids. Trimming took 1 base from V and 2 from J, leaving 23 bases between them. CDR1 is LNHNV and CDR2 is YYDKDF in the germline V gene (reference sequence). In DNA, the CDR3 is TGTGCCACCAGCAGAGGGAGGGGGTCGTGGGTCTCTGGAAACACTGAAGCTTTCTTT. The encoded protein is CATSRGRGSWVSGNTEAFF.

DNA of the CDR3: TGTGCCAGCAGGCCAGGACAAGTAAATCGTGAGACCCAGTACTTC. It is translated as CASRPGQVNRETQYF. The chain is built from TRBV7-1 and TRBJ2-5; TRBD1 might be the D (5 bases). TRBV7-1 is recorded as an ORF, its role being uncertain. This CDR3 spans 15 amino acids. V lost 6 bases to trimming and J lost 5 bases, with 19 bases between them.

This clonotype was seen repeatedly, ten times or more. The J gene is TRBJ2-1, the V gene TRBV27; no firm D call. Germline V CDR1 and CDR2: MNHEY, SMNVEV (reference sequence). Trimming left V 2 bases short and J 1 base short, with 9 bases between. The CDR3 is made up of 15 amino acids. The CDR3 coding sequence is TGTGCCAGCAGTTTAACACCCTGGTCCTACAATGAGCAGTTCTTC. It translates to CASSLTPWSYNEQFF.